The present TCR beta chain was sequenced within a study of cytomegalovirus exposure and HLA in healthy donors (dated by TCRdb to between 2016 and 2019). A note on the overall study: A later analysis indicated that the 120 validation repertoires were generated on the platform also employed for the approximately 700 repertoires of the first cohort. To predict cytomegalovirus infection status, the study brought together high-throughput TCR immunosequencing, statistical association of individual TCRs with disease status, and machine learning. In addition to the first cohort of 500 to 850 subjects, a separate validation cohort of 130 or so different subjects was used. The study was designed to test whether signatures of past pathogen exposure could be identified by cataloging public T cell receptors.

To prepare the library, the immunoSEQ multiplex PCR assay was applied. On the authors' methods: A statistical classification framework was developed to diagnose cytomegalovirus status using the catalog of TCR beta chain sequences. What TCRdb holds here is the immuneACCESS table cut down to in-frame rearrangements. Part of the clones is not present; checked against another copy, under half of the missing clones reflect an unresolved V gene, and the others are unexplained. That table gives V, J and clone size, and the DNA gave D and trimming. The sample has hundreds of thousands of clones on record, roughly 89% of them singletons. Together, the top ten hold around 0.8% of the sample. Separate from the roughly 660-subject first cohort, the validation cohort of 90 to 150 subjects was the group to which the donors belonged. Study-wide findings and limitations: The authors suggested that the approach could potentially be extended to other disease states and immunological phenotypes. While some public TCRs were present in many individuals, most TCR sequences turned up only very rarely across donors. The classifier was reported to diagnose cytomegalovirus status with high specificity and sensitivity in both the original cohort and the validation cohort. A later analysis found that TCRs clustered in the first cohort also tended to co-occur in the roughly 120 validation repertoires, with approximately 95% of cluster scores above 0. All 120 or so repertoires were used to score co-occurrence in the validation cohort in a later analysis, because that analysis had no HLA typing for the cohort. In vitro tests confirmed that a few of the cytomegalovirus-associated TCR beta chains recognize cytomegalovirus antigens. The study gave a list of more than 150 TCR beta chains associated with cytomegalovirus.

V sheds 6 bases and J sheds 5 bases, leaving 13 bases between their ends. CDR1 and CDR2, per the germline V gene (reference sequence), are GTSNPN and SVGIG. The CDR3 has 12 amino acids, counting the end cysteine and phenylalanine. CDR3 DNA is the only sequence kept; it has 36 bases, read in frame from the first base. Concerning this clone itself: Its antigen is unknown. No qualities accompany the bases; no much larger clone lies one base away.

The receptor's source is a woman younger than 30 in good health and CMV-seronegative. The sample taken for sequencing was PBMCs. The chain links TRBV30 with TRBJ1-1; the best D guess is TRBD1, with 5 bases matching. The nucleotide sequence is given as TGTGCCTGCCGACGGGAGGGGACTGAAGCTTTCTTT. It codes for CACRREGTEAFF.